This record covers a single TCR beta chain. As originally analysed: Amplification of reference gene primers was used by the study to estimate nucleated cell counts. Clones were sequenced by immunoSEQ multiplex PCR, and TCRdb holds only the in-frame ones, with some missing. V, J and clone size reflect that table, while D and trimming were determined from the DNA. The sample contains under 200,000 clones, more than 75% of which appear only once. These data originate in a study of blood T cell repertoires in COVID-19. Germline CDR1 is SGHNT and CDR2 is YENEEA. CDR3 length: 15 amino acids. V shed 2 bases and J 7 bases; nucleotides not matched to a gene: 5.

The source material was peripheral blood. V and J are TRBV11-3 and TRBJ2-1; TRBD1 matches 10 bases. The receptor was derived from a man between 40 and 49 years old with active or convalescent COVID-19. This chain's CDR3 is CASSLPGQGLNEQFF. The CDR3 coding sequence is TGTGCCAGCAGCTTACCGGGACAGGGGCTAAATGAGCAGTTCTTC.